The 17 T cell receptor beta chains presented below share a single source sample, sequenced in a study of T cells after yellow fever vaccination. One entry per CDR3 protein, called by TCRdb with MiXCR from the 5' RACE reads. This sample yields a few hundred thousand distinct CDR3 sequences, of which less than 20% are seen a single time; about 13% belongs to the top ten. The sequencing here drew on PBMCs, taken 15 days after the yellow fever booster vaccination. The receptors were gathered from a man younger than 40 who received the YFV17D yellow fever vaccine.

V is TRBV9 and J is TRBJ2-2; D is uncertain. This CDR3 spans 16 amino acids. Trimming took off 0 bases at V and 1 base at J, with 10 bases between the two ends. Per germline, CDR1 SGDLS and CDR2 YYNGEE. CDR3 sequence: CASSVASSRNTGELFF. The CDR3, as DNA: TGTGCCAGCAGCGTAGCTAGTTCCCGGAACACCGGGGAGCTGTTTTTT.

V gene TRBV11-3 combines with J gene TRBJ2-5; D is ambiguous. Germline assignment: CDR1 SGHNT and CDR2 YENEEA. The CDR3 is 15 amino acids. V was clipped by 4 bases and J by 4 bases, with 16 bases between them. Here the CDR3 reads CASSSSRWEGETQYF. For the CDR3, the DNA is TGTGCCAGCAGCTCCTCACGTTGGGAAGGAGAGACCCAGTACTTC. Full variable domain (rest looked up from reference TRBV11-3 and TRBJ2-5): EAGVVQSPRYKIIEKKQPVAFWCNPISGHNTLYWYLQNLGQGPELLIRYENEEAVDDSQLPKDRFSAERLKGVDSTLKIQPAELGDSAVYLCASSSSRWEGETQYFGPGTRLLVL.

The chain links TRBV18 to TRBJ1-6; the D is unclear. V gave up 5 bases and J gave up 7 bases, with 12 bases separating them. The CDR3 covers 14 residues. Germline V lookup: CDR1 KGHSH, CDR2 LQKENI. CDR3 in DNA: TGTGCCAGCTCAGCTGCGGTTGCGAATTCACCCCTCCACTTT. Translated, it gives CASSAAVANSPLHF.

The chain combines TRBV3-1 with TRBJ2-7; 8 positions match TRBD2. Germline V gene data show CDR1 as LGHDT and CDR2 as YNNKEL (reference sequence). Germline trimming cut 1 base from V and 4 bases from J; bases unmatched to any gene: 6. CDR3 length: 15 residues. The CDR3 loop reads CASSQVLTSEYEQYF. The CDR3 DNA is TGTGCCAGCAGCCAAGTCCTGACTAGCGAGTACGAGCAGTACTTC.

This clonotype was recorded a few times. This chain links TRBV12-3 or TRBV12-4 with TRBJ2-7; possibly TRBD2 for D (5 bases). V was clipped by 6 bases and J by 7 bases, with 10 bases between them. The CDR3 covers 11 residues. The CDR3 spells CASSSSGEQYF. DNA for the CDR3: TGTGCCAGCAGCTCTTCGGGGGAGCAGTACTTC.

The sample holds a few counts of this clonotype. The J gene is TRBJ2-7, the V gene TRBV20-1; 11 bases align to TRBD1. The V gene end was trimmed by 6 bases and the J gene end by 3 bases; junction bases not matched to a gene: 10. This CDR3 has 15 residues. From germline, CDR1 is DFQATT and CDR2 SNEGSKA (reference sequence). DNA for the CDR3: TGCAGTGCCGCTGACCGGGACAGGGGGGTCTACGAGCAGTACTTC. This gives the protein CSAADRDRGVYEQYF.

The V call is TRBV15, the J call TRBJ2-3; 9 nucleotides align to TRBD2. The ends lost 7 bases at V and 5 bases at J; junction bases unmatched: 7. The length of the CDR3 is 14 residues. CDR1 is LNHNV, CDR2 YYDKDF, per germline (reference sequence). The CDR3 region has the DNA TGTGCCACCACCCAGGGCGGGAGGGAAGATACGCAGTATTTT. It codes for CATTQGGREDTQYF. The complete variable domain, with remaining parts taken from reference TRBV15 and TRBJ2-3, reads DAMVIQNPRYQVTQFGKPVTLSCSQTLNHNVMYWYQQKSSQAPKLLFHYYDKDFNNEADTPDNFQSRRPNTSFCFLDIRSPGLGDTAMYLCATTQGGREDTQYFGPGTRLTVL.

This clonotype appeared a few times. The DNA of the CDR3 is TGTGCCAGCAGTTACTCGTTGCGGGAGGACTACGAGCAGTACTTC. Translated: CASSYSLREDYEQYF. V and J are TRBV6-5 and TRBJ2-7; 8 bases are shared with TRBD2. Germline V gives CDR1 MNHEY, CDR2 SVGAGI. The CDR3 has 15 amino acids. V shed 0 bases, J shed 3 bases, and the junction held 4 bases outside the gene matches.

The chain carries TRBV6-5 and TRBJ2-7; weak D call: TRBD2 (5 bases). Germline lookup yields CDR1 MNHEY and CDR2 SVGAGI. V lost 0 bases and J lost 1, with 16 bases in between. The CDR3 consists of 17 residues. The chain's CDR3 is CASSYSDPTWTSYEQYF. The CDR3, as DNA: TGTGCCAGCAGTTACTCAGACCCAACATGGACTTCCTACGAGCAGTACTTC.

This clonotype showed up just a few times. The chain couples TRBV12-3 or TRBV12-4 to TRBJ2-1, with D possibly matching TRBD2 (5 bases). The CDR3 runs 16 residues. Trimming left V 3 bases short and J 7 bases short, with 19 bases between. The CDR3 coding sequence is TGTGCCAGCAGTTTGGACGGGTCTAGCCTTGGGAATGAGCAGTTCTTC. Translation gives CASSLDGSSLGNEQFF.

This clonotype showed up just a few times. This chain links TRBV5-1 with TRBJ2-7; no firm D call. Germline CDR1 and CDR2: SGHRS and YFSETQ. Deletions cut 4 bases from V and 5 bases from J, with 13 bases between. CDR3 size: 13 residues. The CDR3 DNA reads as TGCGCCAGCAGCCGGTATCCAAGAGACGAGCAGTACTTC. The encoded protein is CASSRYPRDEQYF. The full variable domain, rest sourced from reference TRBV5-1 and TRBJ2-7, is KAGVTQTPRYLIKTRGQQVTLSCSPISGHRSVSWYQQTPGQGLQFLFEYFSETQRNKGNFPGRFSGRQFSNSRSEMNVSTLELGDSALYLCASSRYPRDEQYFGPGTRLTVT.

V usage is TRBV2 and J usage is TRBJ2-4; TRBD2 is a possible D gene (7 bases). The V gene lost 5 bases and the J gene lost 2 bases, with 19 bases spanning the gap. The germline gives CDR1 SNHLY, CDR2 FYNNEI. The length of the CDR3 is 17 residues. The CDR3 region is CASSSGQTSATKNIQYF. The CDR3 nucleotides read TGTGCCAGCAGTTCGGGACAAACTAGCGCGACCAAAAACATTCAGTACTTC.

This clonotype was seen a few times. The gene calls are TRBV5-1 and TRBJ2-3; D may be TRBD1 or TRBD2 (5 bases each). Looked up from germline, CDR1 is SGHRS and CDR2 is YFSETQ. The CDR3 extends over 16 amino acids. V was cut by 6 bases and J by 0 bases, with 17 bases left in between. In DNA form, the CDR3 reads TGCGCCAGCACTCCCCCCCCGGGGCTAAGCACAGATACGCAGTATTTT. Its protein product is CASTPPPGLSTDTQYF.

This chain joins TRBV12-3 or TRBV12-4 and TRBJ2-1; D gene uncertain. The germline V and J ends were trimmed by 4 bases and 7 bases, with 8 bases remaining between them. The CDR3 consists of 12 residues. This chain's CDR3 is CASSSELNEQFF. In DNA, the CDR3 is TGTGCCAGCAGTTCCGAGTTGAATGAGCAGTTCTTC.

V usage is TRBV20-1 and J usage is TRBJ2-7; D possibly matches TRBD1 or TRBD2 (5 bases each). Germline V gene sequence: CDR1 DFQATT, CDR2 SNEGSKA (reference sequence). The CDR3 sequence is 13 residues long. V was pared by 7 bases and J by 4 bases, with 17 bases between. Here the CDR3 reads CSVYRDEAYEQYF. The CDR3, as DNA: TGCAGTGTGTACCGGGACGAAGCTTACGAGCAGTACTTC.

This clonotype was found a few times. The chain has TRBV9 and TRBJ2-7, with TRBD1 matching over 8 bases. Germline trimming cut 4 bases from V and 5 bases from J; bases unmatched to any gene: 8. The length of the CDR3 is 14 residues. CDR1 SGDLS and CDR2 YYNGEE come from the germline V gene. Written as DNA, the CDR3 is TGTGCCAGCAGCCCACGGACAGGGCGCGACGAGCAGTACTTC. Translated: CASSPRTGRDEQYF.

The table lists this clonotype with a few counts. The chain uses TRBV6-5 and TRBJ2-2, with D perhaps given as TRBD1 or TRBD2 (7 bases each). This CDR3 comprises 18 residues. Germline CDR1 and CDR2: MNHEY and SVGAGI. Trimming cost V 2 bases and J 6 bases, with 22 bases left between them. CDR3 sequence (DNA): TGTGCCAGCAGTTACGCAGGGGGGGGGACTATGCGGGCCGGGGAGCTGTTTTTT. This sequence encodes CASSYAGGGTMRAGELFF.